These 26 T cell receptor beta chains were all obtained from the same sample, sequenced in a study of cytomegalovirus exposure and HLA in healthy donors. Use of 60 Vbeta and 13 Jbeta primers characterized the PCR. Sequencing used immunoSEQ multiplex PCR; TCRdb keeps in-frame clones, though not all of them. The repertoire consists of over 200,000 clones, with roughly 85% occurring once and the leading ten covering less than 2%. The sequenced sample consisted of PBMCs. These TCRs come from a male donor in good health and CMV-seronegative.

The rearrangement uses TRBV11-1 and TRBJ2-7, with TRBD1 as a possible D gene (6 bases). Germline V CDR1 and CDR2: SGHAT, FQDESV (reference sequence). The CDR3 consists of 16 residues. V dropped 1 base and J dropped 6 bases, with 19 bases sitting between them. CDR3 sequence (DNA): TGTGCCAGCAGCTTAGAGGGGGTTTCTGGATTTGGCGAGCAGTACTTC. Protein sequence: CASSLEGVSGFGEQYF.

This clone was counted ten times or more. This CDR3 is CATSRPGLAGAKETQYF. The CDR3 bases are TGTGCCACCAGCAGGCCGGGACTAGCGGGGGCCAAAGAGACCCAGTACTTC. The rearrangement joins TRBV15 to TRBJ2-5; 14 nucleotides agree with TRBD2. CDR3 length equals 17 residues. CDR1 is LNHNV and CDR2 is YYDKDF in the germline V gene (reference sequence). The V and J ends lost 3 bases and 3 bases, in that order; junction bases with no gene match: 6.

Written as DNA, the CDR3 is TGTGCCAGCAGCTCCCTCTCCGGGAGTTTCTCCTACGAGCAGTACTTC. It specifies CASSSLSGSFSYEQYF. The rearrangement links TRBV7-6 to TRBJ2-7, with D tentatively TRBD2 (6 bases). Trimming removed 4 bases from V and 0 bases from J, with 16 bases in between. The germline V gene has CDR1 SGHVS and CDR2 FNYEAQ. There are 16 residues in the CDR3.

This chain uses TRBV19 with TRBJ1-4; D gene ambiguous. This CDR3 region has 12 residues. Germline V gene lookup returns CDR1 LNHDA and CDR2 SQIVND (reference sequence). Trimming left V 4 bases short and J 8 bases short, with 8 bases between. The CDR3 bases are TGTGCCAGTAGTAACAGCGGAGAAAAACTGTTTTTT. As protein: CASSNSGEKLFF.

The rearrangement joins TRBV6-5 to TRBJ2-7, with 8 bases lining up with TRBD1. Germline CDR1 and CDR2: MNHEY and SVGAGI. Trimming took 6 bases from V and 4 from J; bases not matched to a gene: 11. The CDR3 sequence is 15 residues long. CDR3 DNA sequence: TGTGCCAGCAGCCTCCGGGACAGGATCACTTACGAGCAGTACTTC. As protein: CASSLRDRITYEQYF.

The CDR3 coding sequence is TGTGCCAGCAGCTTAGCCGGACAGGGGGCAAACTATGGCTACACCTTC. It encodes CASSLAGQGANYGYTF. This sequence joins TRBV7-2 and TRBJ1-2; the match to TRBD1 covers 11 bases. V shed 0 bases and J 2 bases; nucleotides not matched to a gene: 2. The CDR3 length is 16 residues. The germline V gene encodes CDR1 SGHTA and CDR2 FQGNSA.

This clone was seen once. The chain uses TRBV9 and TRBJ1-3, with 10 bases lining up with TRBD1. The CDR3 totals 18 residues. Germline V gene lookup returns CDR1 SGDLS and CDR2 YYNGEE. The junction had 10 bases not matched to a gene; V was cut back by 3 bases and J by 1 base. The CDR3 here is CASSDRTGGLFSGNTIYF. CDR3 sequence (DNA): TGTGCCAGCAGCGACCGGACAGGGGGATTGTTTTCTGGAAACACCATATATTTT.

The chain carries TRBV7-8 and TRBJ1-2; maybe TRBD1 (6 bases). V lost 5 bases and J lost 1, with 17 bases in between. The CDR3 contains 16 residues. Germline V gives CDR1 SGHVS, CDR2 FQNEAQ. CDR3 DNA sequence: TGTGCCAGCAGCCGCGAACCACAGGGTTTTAACTATGGCTACACCTTC. Its protein product is CASSREPQGFNYGYTF.

This rearrangement joins TRBV2 to TRBJ1-5; a weak D match, TRBD1 (5 bases). Per the germline V gene, CDR1 is SNHLY and CDR2 is FYNNEI. The CDR3 is 13 amino acids. Trimming took 5 bases from V and 8 from J, leaving 13 bases between them. CDR3 nucleotide sequence: TGTGCCAGCAGTTCACCGGGGGGTAAGCCCCAGCATTTT. Encoded protein: CASSSPGGKPQHF.

This chain joins TRBV6-1 and TRBJ2-1, with a possible D match to TRBD2 (6 bases). Germline V lookup: CDR1 MNHNS, CDR2 SASEGT. The CDR3 is made up of 16 amino acids. V lost 3 bases to trimming and J lost 0 bases, with 12 bases between them. CDR3 region: CASSEWAGSSYNEQFF. Written as DNA, the CDR3 is TGTGCCAGCAGTGAGTGGGCGGGGAGCTCCTACAATGAGCAGTTCTTC.

The chain is built from TRBV28 and TRBJ2-7, with 7 bases matching TRBD1. After removal of 2 bases from V and 2 bases from J, the junction contained 9 bases not matched to a gene. The CDR3 is 16 residues long. Germline assignment: CDR1 MDHEN and CDR2 SYDVKM. The chain's CDR3 is CASSLGKGQPTYEQYF. CDR3 nucleotide sequence: TGTGCCAGCAGTTTAGGGAAGGGACAGCCTACCTACGAGCAGTACTTC.

CDR3 sequence (DNA): TGTGCCAGTAGTCAATTTGCAACTAATGAAAAACTGTTTTTT. This encodes CASSQFATNEKLFF. J is TRBJ1-4 and V is TRBV19; D remains unclear. The CDR3 is 14 residues long. V lost 5 bases, J lost 0 bases, and 7 bases lay in between. Germline V lookup: CDR1 LNHDA, CDR2 SQIVND (reference sequence).

This sequence joins TRBV5-6 and TRBJ2-5; possibly TRBD1 for D (5 bases). The J call may be wrong; the DNA end is better matched by TRBJ2-7. CDR1 is SGHDT, CDR2 YYEEEE, per germline. This CDR3 has 13 amino acids. The CDR3 protein is CASSWGTSYEQYF. The CDR3 DNA reads TGTGCCAGCAGCTGGGGCACCTCCTACGAGCAGTACTTC.

The CDR3 sequence is CASSQDWQGKMYEQYF. The DNA of the CDR3 is TGTGCCAGCAGCCAAGATTGGCAGGGGAAGATGTACGAGCAGTACTTC. This chain connects TRBV14 to TRBJ2-7, with a possible D match to TRBD1 (6 bases). The germline V and J ends were trimmed by 0 bases and 4 bases, with 16 bases remaining between them. Germline V gene lookup returns CDR1 SGHDN and CDR2 FVKESK. This CDR3 comprises 16 residues.

The chain carries TRBV9 and TRBJ1-1, with D possibly being TRBD1 (6 bases). The germline V gene encodes CDR1 SGDLS and CDR2 YYNGEE. Trimming pared 4 bases from V and 13 bases from J, leaving 20 bases between. The CDR3 runs to 13 residues. CDR3 bases: TGTGCCAGCAGCTCCGATAGGGGGGGGTTTCGTTTCTTT. This translates into CASSSDRGGFRFF.

The chain carries TRBV19 and TRBJ1-2, with 7 bases fitting TRBD1. CDR1 and CDR2 from the germline V gene are LNHDA and SQIVND (reference sequence). J gave up 8 bases and V 9 bases, and 9 bases lay outside the gene matches. The CDR3 extends over 12 amino acids. Written as DNA, the CDR3 is TGTGCCAGCACAACAGGGGATGGCGGCTACACCTTC. Its protein product is CASTTGDGGYTF.

The rearrangement links TRBV2 to TRBJ2-7, with D maybe TRBD1 (6 bases). Trimming took 2 bases from V and 2 from J, leaving 10 bases between them. CDR1 is SNHLY, CDR2 FYNNEI, per germline. This CDR3 contains 14 residues. The CDR3 here is CASSEQGKAYEQYF. The CDR3, as DNA: TGTGCCAGCAGTGAACAGGGGAAGGCCTACGAGCAGTACTTC.

The V gene is TRBV2, the J gene TRBJ2-3; D remains ambiguous. The V end was cut by 3 bases, the J end by 2 bases, with 12 bases between. Per germline, CDR1 SNHLY and CDR2 FYNNEI. The CDR3 length is 15 residues. The CDR3 coding sequence is TGTGCCAGCAGTGAGGGCCCCTCGAACACAGATACGCAGTATTTT. Translated: CASSEGPSNTDTQYF.

V and J are TRBV15 and TRBJ2-5, with 7 bases lining up with TRBD1. This CDR3 is 14 amino acids long. Losses at the gene ends were 1 base for V and 1 base for J; bases not matched to a gene: 0. Germline V CDR1 and CDR2: LNHNV, YYDKDF (reference sequence). CDR3: CATSRGTGQETQYF. In DNA, the CDR3 is TGTGCCACCAGCAGAGGGACAGGCCAAGAGACCCAGTACTTC. Using reference TRBV15 and TRBJ2-5 for the parts outside the CDR3, the full variable domain is DAMVIQNPRYQVTQFGKPVTLSCSQTLNHNVMYWYQQKSSQAPKLLFHYYDKDFNNEADTPDNFQSRRPNTSFCFLDIRSPGLGDTAMYLCATSRGTGQETQYFGPGTRLLVL.

The chain uses TRBV5-4 and TRBJ1-4, with 7 bases that match TRBD1. This CDR3 contains 14 residues. V was pared by 5 bases and J by 6 bases, with 7 bases of the junction left unmatched. The V gene's germline CDR1 is SGHNT and CDR2 YYREEE (reference sequence). CDR3 bases: TGTGCCAGCAGGGATCAGGGGGAAGATGAAAAACTGTTTTTT. This gives the protein CASRDQGEDEKLFF.

This clone was recorded a few times. V usage is TRBV25-1 and J usage is TRBJ2-7; a possible D gene is TRBD1 (6 bases). The V end was cut by 3 bases, the J end by 5 bases, with 8 bases between. Germline lookup yields CDR1 MGHDK and CDR2 SYGVNS. The CDR3 is 12 residues long. The CDR3 DNA sequence: TGTGCCAGCAGTGAGGACAGCCACGAGCAGTACTTC. Translation: CASSEDSHEQYF.

J is TRBJ2-3 and V is TRBV9; the D gene is possibly TRBD2 (6 bases). The CDR3 runs 13 residues. Germline V gene sequence: CDR1 SGDLS, CDR2 YYNGEE. The V end was cut by 8 bases, the J end by 6 bases, with 16 bases between. CDR3 amino acids: CASDSEGPDTQYF. As DNA, the CDR3 is TGTGCCAGTGACTCGGAGGGCCCGGATACGCAGTATTTT. Full variable domain (missing parts from reference TRBV9 and TRBJ2-3): DSGVTQTPKHLITATGQRVTLRCSPRSGDLSVYWYQQSLDQGLQFLIQYYNGEERAKGNILERFSAQQFPDLHSELNLSSLELGDSALYFCASDSEGPDTQYFGPGTRLTVL.

J is TRBJ1-4 and V is TRBV6-5; the D gene is possibly TRBD1 (5 bases). CDR1 is MNHEY, CDR2 SVGAGI, per germline. The CDR3 length is 15 residues. Trimming removed 2 bases from V and 2 bases from J, with 9 bases in between. The CDR3 here is CASSYGAGTNEKLFF. The CDR3 DNA reads TGTGCCAGCAGTTACGGGGCAGGGACTAATGAAAAACTGTTTTTT.

This chain uses TRBV5-1 with TRBJ1-6; weak D call: TRBD1 (6 bases). The CDR3 is 15 amino acids. From germline, CDR1 is SGHRS and CDR2 YFSETQ. The V and J ends lost 4 bases and 5 bases respectively, with 13 bases between them. DNA of the CDR3: TGCGCCAGCAGCGTTGACAGGAGTGATAATTCACCCCTCCACTTT. Residues: CASSVDRSDNSPLHF.

The chain is built from TRBV7-8 and TRBJ2-2; possibly TRBD2 for D (6 bases). V lost 4 bases to trimming and J lost 5 bases, with 20 bases between them. CDR1 is SGHVS, CDR2 FQNEAQ, per germline. The CDR3 is made up of 17 amino acids. The CDR3 DNA follows: TGTGCCAGCAGCTCGGGATTGAGCGGGTTTGGGACCGGGGAGCTGTTTTTT. Encoded protein: CASSSGLSGFGTGELFF.

This chain uses TRBV28 with TRBJ2-7, with 12 nucleotides matching TRBD2. The CDR3 is 14 residues long. V lost 10 bases, J lost 2 bases, and 6 bases stayed unmatched. Germline V gene data show CDR1 as MDHEN and CDR2 as SYDVKM. CDR3 amino acids: CATALAGGPYEQYF. In DNA, the CDR3 is TGTGCCACCGCTCTAGCGGGGGGGCCCTACGAGCAGTACTTC.